What follows is one T cell receptor beta chain and its context. Its cognate antigen is unknown. These data belong to a study of T-cell reconstitution after alpha-beta-depleted transplantation in children. Overall study findings and caveats: The main origin of T-cell counts and diversity one year after transplant was newly produced T cells.

This CDR3 contains 17 residues. Deletions cut 11 bases from V and 2 bases from J, with 24 bases between. Germline CDR1 LGHDT, CDR2 YNNKEL (reference sequence). Molecular barcoding with unique molecular identifiers was used for the TCRbeta library. MiXCR, applied by TCRdb to the PCR reads, yields one record per CDR3 protein. The sample lists some 15,000 distinct CDR3 sequences, 4.5% to 6.5% seen once, with 5.5% to 7.5% in the top ten. The sequencing here drew on PBMCs, taken before TCRalphabeta/CD19-depleted stem cell transplant. The rearrangement joins TRBV3-1 to TRBJ2-2; D gene uncertain. The TCR sequence derives from a boy younger than 18 with acute lymphoblastic leukemia, due to receive a stem cell transplant. The CDR3 nucleotides read TGTGCCTGCACCAAAGATTCCCCATGGACCAACACCGGGGAGCTGTTTTTT. This translates into CACTKDSPWTNTGELFF.